A selection of T cell receptor beta chains follows, all from one sample in a study of shared clonotypes between healthy human individuals. The table came from immunoSEQ multiplex PCR; TCRdb's copy has only in-frame clones and leaves some out. Among 2 million to 2.5 million clones, roughly 90% were seen once, and the ten largest hold about 0.41%. The material sequenced was naive CD4+ T cells from PBMCs. All receptors come from a man aged 18 to 35 in good health. Some clones in this sample may be carry-over from other donors' samples. The CDR3 runs from the conserved cysteine through the conserved F or W.

v_call,j_call,cdr3_aa
TRBV7-3,TRBJ2-7,CASSLIGHLSYEQYF
TRBV29-1,TRBJ2-1,CSVTSGGAARVNEQFF
TRBV2,TRBJ2-1,CASSELAGANEQFF
TRBV18,TRBJ2-7,CASSPLTTPGRSYEQYF
TRBV9,TRBJ1-2,CASSPGPIGYGYTF
TRBV9,TRBJ2-2,CASSVVGNTGELFF
TRBV2,TRBJ1-2,CASRAGTGLLYGYTF
TRBV18,TRBJ2-7,CASSRGGNYEQYF
TRBV15,TRBJ2-2,CATSRDLGQGWTGELFF
TRBV7-9,TRBJ1-2,CASSYGGAYGYTF
TRBV2,TRBJ1-4,CASSVGGPGEKLFF
TRBV18,TRBJ1-5,CASSPLTLRGSSNQPQHF
TRBV30,TRBJ2-1,CAWSLGTSGYEQFF
TRBV7-2,TRBJ2-7,CASSLSPNSASYEQYF
TRBV11-3,TRBJ2-3,CASSSGPGEGTDTQYF
TRBV5-1,TRBJ1-2,CASSRRDSLEGYTF
TRBV6-5,TRBJ2-1,CASSYSADPYNEQFF
TRBV7-9,TRBJ2-1,CASSSGGLAASYNEQFF
TRBV30,TRBJ2-5,CAGSGGATQYF
TRBV6-1,TRBJ2-2,CASSDSTGGVAGELFF
TRBV2,TRBJ2-3,CASNPSGSTDTQYF
TRBV5-1,TRBJ2-7,CASSPWTSEGYEQYF
TRBV4-1,TRBJ1-5,CASSQAGKGSIQPQHF
TRBV28,TRBJ1-5,CASSDRGGFQPQHF
TRBV27,TRBJ2-1,CAAGTSGIYNEQFF
TRBV12-5,TRBJ2-1,CASGLGLAGGNEQFF
TRBV27,TRBJ2-7,CASMPWTLGGEQYF
TRBV6-6,TRBJ1-5,CAIERYGDRKPQHF
TRBV4-1,TRBJ1-4,CASSQALARQREKLFF
TRBV28,TRBJ1-2,CASNPGQGDYGYTF
TRBV15,TRBJ2-5,CATSRDRPPGETQYF
TRBV6-1,TRBJ1-2,CASSERDRGNYGYTF
TRBV30,TRBJ1-6,CAWNQNSPLHF
TRBV4-1,TRBJ1-5,CASSQKDRDNQPQHF
TRBV5-5,TRBJ2-3,CASSLESAPSTDTQYF
TRBV9,TRBJ1-2,CASRGQGGSCGYTF
TRBV18,TRBJ2-1,CASSREAGDNNEQFF
TRBV5-4,TRBJ1-1,CASSSRSPEAFF
TRBV10-3,TRBJ1-3,CAISETGGPGNTIYF